This T cell receptor (beta chain) was profiled in a study of siplizumab effects on memory and regulatory T cells. Here immunoSEQ multiplex PCR was the method, and the copy in TCRdb shows in-frame clones only, minus some. In the table there are roughly 70,000 clones, 93% of which are singletons. V was cut by 2 bases and J by 2 bases, with 16 bases left in between. The germline V gene encodes CDR1 KGHSH and CDR2 LQKENI. The CDR3 runs to 16 residues. J is TRBJ2-7 and V is TRBV18; possible D gene TRBD1, 6 bases. The sample comprised CD8+ T cells sorted from blood. This receptor was taken from a human donor in good health. DNA of the CDR3: TGTGCCAGCTCACCAGAGCAGGGGTGGACCACCTACGAGCAGTACTTC. As protein: CASSPEQGWTTYEQYF.